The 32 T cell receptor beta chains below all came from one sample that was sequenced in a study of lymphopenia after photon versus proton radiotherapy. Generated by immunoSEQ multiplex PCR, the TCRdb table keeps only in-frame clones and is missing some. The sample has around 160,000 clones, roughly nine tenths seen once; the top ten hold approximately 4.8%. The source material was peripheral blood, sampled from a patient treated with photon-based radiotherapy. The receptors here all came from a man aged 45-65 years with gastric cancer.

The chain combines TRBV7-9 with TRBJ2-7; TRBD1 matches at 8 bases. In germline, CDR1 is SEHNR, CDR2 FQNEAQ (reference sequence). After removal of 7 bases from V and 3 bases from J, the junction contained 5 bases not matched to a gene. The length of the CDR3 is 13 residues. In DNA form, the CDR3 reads TGTGCCAGCACCAAAGGACAGGGCTACGAGCAGTACTTC. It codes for CASTKGQGYEQYF. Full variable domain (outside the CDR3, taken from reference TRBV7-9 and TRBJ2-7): DTGVSQNPRHKITKRGQNVTFRCDPISEHNRLYWYRQTLGQGPEFLTYFQNEAQLEKSRLLSDRFSAERPKGSFSTLEIQRTEQGDSAMYLCASTKGQGYEQYFGPGTRLTVT.

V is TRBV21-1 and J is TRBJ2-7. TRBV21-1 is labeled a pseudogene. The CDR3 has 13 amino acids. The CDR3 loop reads CASSRSREHEQYF. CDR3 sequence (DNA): TGTGCCAGCAGCAGGTCCAGGGAGCACGAGCAGTACTTC.

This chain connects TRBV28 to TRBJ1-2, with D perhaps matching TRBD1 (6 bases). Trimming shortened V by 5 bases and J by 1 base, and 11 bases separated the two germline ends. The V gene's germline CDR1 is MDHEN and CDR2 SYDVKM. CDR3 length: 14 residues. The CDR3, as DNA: TGTGCCAGCAGTCAGGGGCCTTTTAACTATGGCTACACCTTC. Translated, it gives CASSQGPFNYGYTF.

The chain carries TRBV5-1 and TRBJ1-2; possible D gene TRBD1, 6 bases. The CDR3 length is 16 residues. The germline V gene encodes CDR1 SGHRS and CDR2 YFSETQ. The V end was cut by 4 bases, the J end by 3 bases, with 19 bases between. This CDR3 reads CASSRSTGGVDYGYTF. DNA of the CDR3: TGCGCCAGCAGCAGATCCACGGGGGGCGTCGACTATGGCTACACCTTC.

The CDR3 loop is CASSNDWTDTQYF. CDR3 nucleotide sequence: TGTGCCAGCAGCAACGATTGGACAGATACGCAGTATTTT. The chain joins TRBV7-2 to TRBJ2-3; D remains unclear. The CDR3 loop spans 13 amino acids. V lost 5 bases and J 3 bases, leaving 9 bases between the germline ends. CDR1 and CDR2 from the germline V gene are SGHTA and FQGNSA.

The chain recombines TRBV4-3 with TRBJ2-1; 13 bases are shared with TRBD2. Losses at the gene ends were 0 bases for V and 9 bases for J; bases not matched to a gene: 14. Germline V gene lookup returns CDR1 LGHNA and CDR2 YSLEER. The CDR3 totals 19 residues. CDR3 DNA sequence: TGCGCCAGCAGCCAAGACTACAGTGGACTAGCGGGAGTTTCAGGTGAGCAGTTCTTC. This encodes CASSQDYSGLAGVSGEQFF.

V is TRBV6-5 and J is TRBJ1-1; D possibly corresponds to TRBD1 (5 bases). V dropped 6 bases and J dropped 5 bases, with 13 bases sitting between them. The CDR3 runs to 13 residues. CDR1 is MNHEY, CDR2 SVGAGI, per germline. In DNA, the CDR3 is TGTGCCAGCAGGAGGACACGGTGGACTGAAGCTTTCTTT. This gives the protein CASRRTRWTEAFF.

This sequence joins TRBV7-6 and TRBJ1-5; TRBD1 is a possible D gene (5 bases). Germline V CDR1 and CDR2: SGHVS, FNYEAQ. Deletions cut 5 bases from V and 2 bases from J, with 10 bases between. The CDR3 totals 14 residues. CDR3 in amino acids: CASSATGGNQPQHF. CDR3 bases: TGTGCCAGCAGCGCAACGGGGGGCAATCAGCCCCAGCATTTT.

CDR3 protein: CASSRSSGTATYGYTF. In DNA form, the CDR3 reads TGTGCCAGCTCACGCTCTTCCGGGACAGCTACCTATGGCTACACCTTC. This chain uses TRBV18 with TRBJ1-2; 7 bases are a match to TRBD1. The junction had 12 bases not matched to a gene; V was cut back by 4 bases and J by 4 bases. Germline V lookup: CDR1 KGHSH, CDR2 LQKENI. CDR3 size: 16 residues.

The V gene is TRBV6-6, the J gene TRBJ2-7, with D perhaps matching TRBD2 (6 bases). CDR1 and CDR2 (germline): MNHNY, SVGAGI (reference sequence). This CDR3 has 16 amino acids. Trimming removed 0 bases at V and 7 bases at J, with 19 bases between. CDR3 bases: TGTGCCAGCAGTTACTCGCCTTTGGGAGGTGCGGGGGAGCAGTACTTC. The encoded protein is CASSYSPLGGAGEQYF.

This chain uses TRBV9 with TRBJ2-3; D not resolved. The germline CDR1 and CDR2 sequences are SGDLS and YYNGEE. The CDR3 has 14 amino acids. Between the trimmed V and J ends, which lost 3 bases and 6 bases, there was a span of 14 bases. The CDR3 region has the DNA TGTGCCAGCAGCGAGGGCCCTAGGTGGGATACGCAGTATTTT. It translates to CASSEGPRWDTQYF.

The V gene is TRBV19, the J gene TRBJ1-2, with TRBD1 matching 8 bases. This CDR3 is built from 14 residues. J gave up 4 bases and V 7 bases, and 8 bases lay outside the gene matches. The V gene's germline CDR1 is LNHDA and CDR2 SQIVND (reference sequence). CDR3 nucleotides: TGTGCCAGTACCCCGACAGGGGCGGCCTATGGCTACACCTTC. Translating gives CASTPTGAAYGYTF.

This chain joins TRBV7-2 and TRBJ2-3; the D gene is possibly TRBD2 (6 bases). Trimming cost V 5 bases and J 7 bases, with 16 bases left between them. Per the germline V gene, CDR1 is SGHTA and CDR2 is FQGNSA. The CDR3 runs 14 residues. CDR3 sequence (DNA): TGTGCCAGCAGCCCGACATGGACTATCAATACGCAGTATTTT. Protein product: CASSPTWTINTQYF.

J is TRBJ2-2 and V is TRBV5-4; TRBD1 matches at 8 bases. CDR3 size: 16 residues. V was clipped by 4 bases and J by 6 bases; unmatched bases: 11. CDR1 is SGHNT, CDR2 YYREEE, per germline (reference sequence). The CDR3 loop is CASSRKGQGGAGELFF. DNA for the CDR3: TGTGCCAGCAGCCGCAAAGGACAGGGTGGCGCCGGGGAGCTGTTTTTT.

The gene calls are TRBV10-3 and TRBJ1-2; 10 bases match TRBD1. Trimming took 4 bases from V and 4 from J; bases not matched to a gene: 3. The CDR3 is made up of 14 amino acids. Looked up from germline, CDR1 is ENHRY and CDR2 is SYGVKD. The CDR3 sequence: CAISGQGAVYGYTF. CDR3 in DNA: TGTGCCATCAGTGGACAGGGGGCTGTCTATGGCTACACCTTC.

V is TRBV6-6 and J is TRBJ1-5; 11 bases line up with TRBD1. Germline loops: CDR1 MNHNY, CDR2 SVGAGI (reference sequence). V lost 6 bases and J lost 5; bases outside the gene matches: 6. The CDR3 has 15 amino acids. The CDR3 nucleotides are TGTGCCAGCAGCTTGGACAGGGGGCGAGATCAGCCCCAGCATTTT. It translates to CASSLDRGRDQPQHF.

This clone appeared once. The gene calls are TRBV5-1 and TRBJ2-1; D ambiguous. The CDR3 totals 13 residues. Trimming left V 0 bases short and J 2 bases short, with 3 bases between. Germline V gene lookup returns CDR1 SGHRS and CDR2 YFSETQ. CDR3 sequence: CASSLDTYNEQFF. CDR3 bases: TGCGCCAGCAGCTTGGATACCTACAATGAGCAGTTCTTC.

CDR3 DNA sequence: TGCGCCAGCAGCCCTTATAGGGGGGCAGGGGAGCAGTACTTC. Protein: CASSPYRGAGEQYF. V and J are TRBV4-3 and TRBJ2-7; the D call may be TRBD1 or TRBD2 (6 bases each). V was cut by 4 bases and J by 7 bases, with 17 bases left in between. Germline lookup yields CDR1 LGHNA and CDR2 YSLEER. The CDR3 totals 14 residues.

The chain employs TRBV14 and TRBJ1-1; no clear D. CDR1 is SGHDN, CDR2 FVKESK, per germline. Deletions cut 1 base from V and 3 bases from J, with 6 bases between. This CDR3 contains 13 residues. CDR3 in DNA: TGTGCCAGCAGCCAAGGGGGTTACACTGAAGCTTTCTTT. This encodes CASSQGGYTEAFF.

The DNA for the CDR3 is TGTGCCAGCAGCATGGGTGGGCAGGGGGAGGTCAATGAGCAGTTCTTC. This sequence encodes CASSMGGQGEVNEQFF. The chain recombines TRBV21-1 with TRBJ2-1; TRBD1 was called by the table and not checked on the DNA. TRBV21-1 is a pseudogene. The CDR3 contains 16 residues.

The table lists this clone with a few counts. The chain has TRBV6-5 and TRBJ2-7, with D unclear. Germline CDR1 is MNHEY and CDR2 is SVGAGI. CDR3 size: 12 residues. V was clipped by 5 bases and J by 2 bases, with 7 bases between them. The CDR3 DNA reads TGTGCCAGCAGTGCCTCAGCCTACGAGCAGTACTTC. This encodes CASSASAYEQYF.

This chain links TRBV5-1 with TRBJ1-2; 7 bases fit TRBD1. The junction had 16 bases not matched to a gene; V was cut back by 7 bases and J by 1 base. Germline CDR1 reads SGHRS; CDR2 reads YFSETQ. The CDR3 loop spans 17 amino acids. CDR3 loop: CASGSYVTTGLNYGYTF. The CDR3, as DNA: TGCGCCAGCGGGTCTTATGTCACGACAGGGCTTAACTATGGCTACACCTTC.

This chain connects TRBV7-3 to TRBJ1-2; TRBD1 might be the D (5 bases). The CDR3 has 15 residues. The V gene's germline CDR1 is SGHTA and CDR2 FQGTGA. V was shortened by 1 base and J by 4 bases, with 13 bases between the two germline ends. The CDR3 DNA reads TGTGCCAGCAGCTTAAATTCGGTAGGGACCTATGGCTACACCTTC. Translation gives CASSLNSVGTYGYTF.

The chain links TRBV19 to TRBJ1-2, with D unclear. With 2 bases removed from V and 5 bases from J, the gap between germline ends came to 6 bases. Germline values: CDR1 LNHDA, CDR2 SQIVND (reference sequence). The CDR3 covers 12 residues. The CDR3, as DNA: TGTGCCAGTAGTATACCGGGTTATGGCTACACCTTC. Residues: CASSIPGYGYTF. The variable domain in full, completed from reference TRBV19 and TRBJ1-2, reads DGGITQSPKYLFRKEGQNVTLSCEQNLNHDAMYWYRQDPGQGLRLIYYSQIVNDFQKGDIAEGYSVSREKKESFPLTVTSAQKNPTAFYLCASSIPGYGYTFGSGTRLTVV.

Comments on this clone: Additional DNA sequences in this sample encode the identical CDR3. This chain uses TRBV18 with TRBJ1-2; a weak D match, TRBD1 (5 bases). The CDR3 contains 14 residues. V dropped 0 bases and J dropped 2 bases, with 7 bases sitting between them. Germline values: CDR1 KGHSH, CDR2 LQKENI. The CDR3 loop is CASSPPGGNYGYTF. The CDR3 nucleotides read TGTGCCAGCTCACCACCCGGGGGAAACTATGGCTACACCTTC.

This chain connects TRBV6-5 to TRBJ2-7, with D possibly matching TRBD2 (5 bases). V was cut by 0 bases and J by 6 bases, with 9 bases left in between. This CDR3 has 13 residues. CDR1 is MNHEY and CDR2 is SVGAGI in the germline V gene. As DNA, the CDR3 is TGTGCCAGCAGTTACTCGAGGGAGCGCGAGCAGTACTTC. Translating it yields CASSYSREREQYF.

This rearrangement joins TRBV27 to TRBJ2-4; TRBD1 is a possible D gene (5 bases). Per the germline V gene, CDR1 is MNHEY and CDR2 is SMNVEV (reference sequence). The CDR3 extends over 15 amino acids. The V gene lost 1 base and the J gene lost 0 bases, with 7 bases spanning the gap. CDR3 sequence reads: CASSLYQGAKNIQYF. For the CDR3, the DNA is TGTGCCAGCAGTTTATACCAGGGAGCCAAAAACATTCAGTACTTC.

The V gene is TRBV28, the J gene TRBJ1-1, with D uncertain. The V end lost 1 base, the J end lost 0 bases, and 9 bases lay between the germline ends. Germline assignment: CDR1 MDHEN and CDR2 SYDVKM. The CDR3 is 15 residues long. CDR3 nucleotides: TGTGCCAGCAGTTTATCAGTAACCATGAACACTGAAGCTTTCTTT. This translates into CASSLSVTMNTEAFF.

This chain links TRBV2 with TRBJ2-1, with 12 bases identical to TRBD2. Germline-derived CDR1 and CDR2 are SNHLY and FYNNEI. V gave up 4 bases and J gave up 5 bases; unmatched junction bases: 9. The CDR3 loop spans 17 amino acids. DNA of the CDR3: TGTGCCAGCAGTGGATTGACTAGCGGGAGTCGCAACAATGAGCAGTTCTTC. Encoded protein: CASSGLTSGSRNNEQFF. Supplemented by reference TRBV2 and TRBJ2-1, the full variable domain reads EPEVTQTPSHQVTQMGQEVILRCVPISNHLYFYWYRQILGQKVEFLVSFYNNEISEKSEIFDDQFSVERPDGSNFTLKIRSTKLEDSAMYFCASSGLTSGSRNNEQFFGPGTRLTVL.

The DNA of the CDR3 is TGTGCCAGCAGTTACCGGACAGGGGCTAATGAAAAACTGTTTTTT. Translation: CASSYRTGANEKLFF. J is TRBJ1-4 and V is TRBV6-5, with TRBD1 matching 9 bases. Germline CDR1 MNHEY, CDR2 SVGAGI. With V trimmed by 2 bases and J by 3 bases, 1 base remained unmatched. The length of the CDR3 is 15 residues.

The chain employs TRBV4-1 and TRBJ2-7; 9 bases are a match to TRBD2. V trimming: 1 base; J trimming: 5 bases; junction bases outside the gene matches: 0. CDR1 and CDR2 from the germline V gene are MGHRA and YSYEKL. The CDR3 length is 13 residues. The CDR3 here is CASSQGLADEQYF. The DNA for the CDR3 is TGCGCCAGCAGCCAAGGACTAGCGGACGAGCAGTACTTC.

CDR3 sequence (DNA): TGTGCCAGTAGTATAATCGGGGCCACTGAAGCTTTCTTT. Translation: CASSIIGATEAFF. This chain joins TRBV19 and TRBJ1-1, with D perhaps TRBD1 (5 bases). The length of the CDR3 is 13 residues. Germline V gives CDR1 LNHDA, CDR2 SQIVND (reference sequence). The V gene lost 2 bases and the J gene lost 4 bases, with 8 bases spanning the gap. Full variable domain (rest looked up from reference TRBV19 and TRBJ1-1): DGGITQSPKYLFRKEGQNVTLSCEQNLNHDAMYWYRQDPGQGLRLIYYSQIVNDFQKGDIAEGYSVSREKKESFPLTVTSAQKNPTAFYLCASSIIGATEAFFGQGTRLTVV.